These T cell receptor beta chains were read from a single sample in a study of sequential checkpoint blockade in melanoma. The protocol was immunoSEQ multiplex PCR, while the TCRdb copy is restricted to in-frame clones and leaves out a portion. The data show approximately 20,000 clones, less than 30% seen once. The sequences come from tumor tissue (inferred from file names), collected from a patient given nivolumab and ipilimumab in sequence. The origin of the receptors is a human donor with melanoma. Both conserved end residues are part of each CDR3. D genes are given only for firm matches. Not every row has a clone size; where given, it reads once, few, many or a size class.

>few|TRBJ2-1|TRBD2|TRBV9
CASSDSGGVDEQFF
>-|TRBJ1-5|-|TRBV9
CASSVGSPNLSNQPQHF
>few|TRBJ2-7|-|TRBV30
CAWRGGPSYEQYF
>-|TRBJ1-1|-|TRBV11-3
CASSLEGYGNTEAFF
>-|TRBJ2-1|TRBD2|TRBV11-3
CASRQTSGGTEQFF
>-|TRBJ1-5|TRBD1|TRBV28
CASSPRTGLSNQPQHF
>many|TRBJ2-5|-|TRBV11-3
CASRVAGGQETQYF
>few|TRBJ2-1|-|TRBV19
CASSRTQGIKEGTQFF
>many|TRBJ1-2|-|TRBV9
CASSEEGNGYTF
>many|TRBJ2-3|-|TRBV11-3
CASSLGGTNTDTQYF
>few|TRBJ1-5|TRBD1|TRBV6-8
CASSSDRGGLRGNQPQHF
>-|TRBJ1-5|TRBD1|TRBV11-3
CASSMDRGRGNQPQHF
>few|TRBJ1-1|-|TRBV7-1
CASSRTEIHEAFF
>-|TRBJ1-3|-|TRBV6-8
CASSYGGGRNTIYF
>few|TRBJ2-7|-|TRBV28
CASSPSPSKDEQYF
>few|TRBJ2-3|TRBD2|TRBV6-7
CASRALAGVIDTQYF
>-|TRBJ2-5|TRBD2|TRBV25-1
CASSGRGGPGTQYF
>once|TRBJ1-2|-|TRBV18
CASSPDRRDYTF
>few|TRBJ2-5|-|TRBV6-8
CASSYGGYQETQYF
>few|TRBJ2-5|TRBD1|TRBV6-8
CASSQDRGRGETQYF
>-|TRBJ1-2|-|TRBV25-1
CASSEQGTNLNYGYTF
>many|TRBJ1-1|-|TRBV11-3
CASLRLLLNTEAFF